This T cell receptor beta chain was sequenced in a study of cytomegalovirus exposure and HLA in healthy donors. Findings and caveats of the study: In an earlier analysis, about 87% or about 30%: the productive usage of most TCR beta V segments. Rarity held for most TCR sequences, but there were some public TCRs that occurred in many donors. In a later analysis, donors in an Asian-associated ancestry cluster reportedly had fewer N-insertions in productive TCRs than the cohort mean. In all likelihood, a cluster of highly shared sequence variants was a sequencing artifact.

About this clone: What it binds is not known.

Vbeta (60) and Jbeta (13) primers were used in the PCR. The table came from immunoSEQ multiplex PCR; TCRdb's copy has only in-frame clones and leaves some out. The data hold about 200,000 clones, with roughly four fifths observed a single time. The germline V and J ends were trimmed by 8 bases and 10 bases, with 16 bases remaining between them. This CDR3 contains 13 residues. Germline loops: CDR1 SGHTS, CDR2 YDEGEE. The receptor was derived from a boy between 2 and 10 years old in good health and CMV-seronegative. The chain joins TRBV5-8 to TRBJ1-6; tentatively, D is TRBD1 (6 bases). Sequenced material: PBMCs. CDR3 residues: CARQGTGVSPLHF. Written as DNA, the CDR3 is TGTGCCAGACAGGGTACTGGTGTATCACCCCTCCACTTT.